The T cell receptor beta chain under discussion was sequenced for a study of OX40 agonist ivuxolimab in advanced cancers. Turning to the study itself: Head and neck, renal cell, melanoma or hepatocellular carcinoma were the cancers that dose-escalation patients had.

Germline-derived CDR1 and CDR2 are ENHRY and SYGVKD. There are 13 residues in the CDR3. Trimming removed 2 bases at V and 5 bases at J, with 9 bases between. Peripheral blood came from all dose cohorts at three timepoints. General study points: Not determined was the antigen specificity of the expanded peripheral T cells. Clonal expansion by week 6 occurred in CD4+ and CD8+ blood T cells (at 0.1 to 3.0 mg/kg).

About this clone: Its antigen is unidentified.

Sequencing used immunoSEQ multiplex PCR; TCRdb keeps in-frame clones, though not all of them. The data show approximately 47,000 clones, with roughly 90% seen just once and roughly 7.8% held by the top ten. The genes are TRBV10-3 and TRBJ2-5; no clear D gene. The receptor was isolated from an adult with an advanced solid tumor such as melanoma, head and neck, liver or kidney cancer. The sample here was CD4+ or CD8+ T cells sorted from blood, taken in a trial of the OX40 agonist ivuxolimab. This CDR3 is CAISEQVEETQYF. CDR3 DNA: TGTGCCATCAGTGAGCAGGTGGAGGAGACCCAGTACTTC.